The T cell receptor beta chain described here comes from a study of a mutant IDH1 vaccine in newly diagnosed glioma. Time point specified: baseline, week 1 (first vaccination visit). Stated treatment: pre-vaccination baseline after standard-of-care therapy. Clones were read by immunoSEQ multiplex PCR, and TCRdb kept only the in-frame ones, dropping some. Of about 30,000 clones in the sample, over 75% were seen once. The sequence was obtained from a man aged 25 to 40 with glioma. Sequencing was performed on PBMCs, taken from a glioma patient treated with radiotherapy, temozolomide or both.

CDR3 DNA: TGCGCCAGCAGCCAATCCTACAGAGGGGACCAAGAGACCCAGTACTTC. Residues: CASSQSYRGDQETQYF. This chain connects TRBV4-1 to TRBJ2-5, with D perhaps TRBD1 or TRBD2 (5 bases each). CDR1 and CDR2 (germline): MGHRA, YSYEKL. The CDR3 has 16 amino acids. V gave up 2 bases and J gave up 0 bases, with 13 bases separating them.